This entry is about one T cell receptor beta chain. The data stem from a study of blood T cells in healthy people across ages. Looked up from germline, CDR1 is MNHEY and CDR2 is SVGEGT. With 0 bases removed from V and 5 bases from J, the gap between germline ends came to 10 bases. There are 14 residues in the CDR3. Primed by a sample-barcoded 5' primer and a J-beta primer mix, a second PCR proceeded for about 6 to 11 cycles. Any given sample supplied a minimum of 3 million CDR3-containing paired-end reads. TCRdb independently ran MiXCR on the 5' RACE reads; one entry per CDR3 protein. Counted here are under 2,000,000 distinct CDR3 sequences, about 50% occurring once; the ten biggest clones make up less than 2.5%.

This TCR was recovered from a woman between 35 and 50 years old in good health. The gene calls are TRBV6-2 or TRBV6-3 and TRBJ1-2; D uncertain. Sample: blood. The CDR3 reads CASSYSIGAYGYTF. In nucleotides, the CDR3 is TGTGCCAGCAGTTACTCGATTGGCGCTTATGGCTACACCTTC.